The subject of this entry is one T cell receptor beta chain. This sample was taken from a study of blood T cell repertoires in COVID-19. Sequenced by immunoSEQ multiplex PCR; TCRdb stores in-frame clones only, minus some. The sample has approximately 59,000 clones, about 81% seen once. The V segment lost 7 bases and the J segment 8 bases; nucleotides outside the gene matches: 16. The CDR3 has 16 amino acids. Germline assignment: CDR1 SQVTM and CDR2 ANQGSEA. The chain joins TRBV29-1 to TRBJ2-1, with 11 positions matching TRBD2. The clonotype was recovered from a man older than 75 with acute or convalescent COVID-19. The sample comprised peripheral blood. The CDR3 DNA reads as TGCAGCGGTGGGTTGGGTCCTAGCGGGGGGCAGGATGAGCAGTTCTTC. This sequence encodes CSGGLGPSGGQDEQFF.